Presented here are 25 T cell receptor beta chains from one specimen sequenced in a study of CD4 T cells in relation to SARS-CoV-2 and coronaviruses. Libraries were prepared by immunoSEQ multiplex PCR; TCRdb keeps only in-frame clonotypes and omits some of them. The top ten clones hold 9% to 9.5% of a sample with 35,000 to 45,000 clones, approximately 90% of them seen once. The sequenced sample consisted of memory CD4+ T cells from PBMCs. These receptor sequences come from an adult with COVID-19.

V is TRBV7-2 and J is TRBJ2-3; the match to TRBD2 covers 8 bases. The CDR3 has 16 residues. J was trimmed by 2 bases and V by 6 bases; bases with no gene match: 10. Germline CDR1 reads SGHTA; CDR2 reads FQGNSA. The DNA for the CDR3 is TGTGCCAGCAGGCCCGGAGGCGGGGGGACCACAGATACGCAGTATTTT. Translation: CASRPGGGGTTDTQYF.

CDR3 DNA sequence: TGTGCCAGCTCCCAGGGACAAGGAGGCGCCTATGGCTACACCTTC. Its protein product is CASSQGQGGAYGYTF. The gene calls are TRBV18 and TRBJ1-2, with TRBD1 as a possible D gene (6 bases). CDR3 length: 15 amino acids. V lost 6 bases to trimming and J lost 4 bases, with 18 bases between them. The germline V gene has CDR1 KGHSH and CDR2 LQKENI.

V is TRBV2 and J is TRBJ1-5; D is unresolved. Trimming left V 4 bases short and J 4 bases short, with 14 bases between. Germline-derived CDR1 and CDR2 are SNHLY and FYNNEI. This CDR3 comprises 15 residues. CDR3 nucleotide sequence: TGTGCCAGCAGTGTTCAGGCCGAGAAAAATCAGCCCCAGCATTTT. Its protein is CASSVQAEKNQPQHF.

This chain links TRBV6-5 with TRBJ2-1; 8 nucleotides match TRBD1. Germline V gene data show CDR1 as MNHEY and CDR2 as SVGAGI. Losses at the gene ends were 6 bases for V and 2 bases for J; bases not matched to a gene: 3. There are 14 residues in the CDR3. The CDR3 bases are TGTGCCAGCAGGGACAGGGTAACCTACAATGAGCAGTTCTTC. Translation gives CASRDRVTYNEQFF.

The chain has TRBV20-1 and TRBJ2-3; TRBD2 aligns across 13 bases. In germline, CDR1 is DFQATT, CDR2 SNEGSKA (reference sequence). J gave up 4 bases and V 3 bases, and 7 bases lay outside the gene matches. This CDR3 is 16 amino acids long. This CDR3 reads CSASRTSGGASDTQYF. The CDR3 DNA reads as TGCAGTGCTAGTCGCACTAGCGGGGGGGCATCAGATACGCAGTATTTT.

The rearrangement links TRBV4-2 to TRBJ1-1, with D possibly TRBD1 on 5 matching bases. The length of the CDR3 is 12 residues. From germline, CDR1 is LGHNA and CDR2 YNFKEQ. The V end was cut by 2 bases, the J end by 11 bases, with 12 bases between. The CDR3 bases are TGTGCCAGCAGCCAAAGTCGGGGGTCGGCTTTCTTT. Translated, it gives CASSQSRGSAFF.

The V gene is TRBV18, the J gene TRBJ2-6; D not certain. The V and J ends lost 3 bases and 0 bases respectively, with 12 bases between them. The CDR3 contains 17 residues. From germline, CDR1 is KGHSH and CDR2 LQKENI. This chain's CDR3 is CASSPSLSGSGANVLTF. CDR3 nucleotides: TGTGCCAGCTCACCTTCTCTTTCTGGCTCTGGGGCCAACGTCCTGACTTTC.

V usage is TRBV9 and J usage is TRBJ2-1; 9 bases agree with TRBD2. The CDR3 has 15 amino acids. Germline assignment: CDR1 SGDLS and CDR2 YYNGEE. V lost 0 bases and J lost 7; bases outside the gene matches: 5. The CDR3 coding sequence is TGTGCCAGCAGCGTAGTAGCGGGGGTGTGGAATGAGCAGTTCTTC. Residues: CASSVVAGVWNEQFF.

This sequence joins TRBV5-1 and TRBJ2-7; 7 bases agree with TRBD1. CDR3 length: 15 amino acids. From germline, CDR1 is SGHRS and CDR2 YFSETQ. The J segment lost 0 bases and the V segment lost 4 bases, leaving 7 bases of the junction unmatched. The DNA for the CDR3 is TGCGCCAGCAGCATTTTACAGGGGACCTCCTACGAGCAGTACTTC. It translates to CASSILQGTSYEQYF.

V gene TRBV4-2 combines with J gene TRBJ1-5; D remains ambiguous. CDR1 is LGHNA and CDR2 is YNFKEQ in the germline V gene. This CDR3 is built from 18 residues. V dropped 4 bases and J dropped 0 bases, with 19 bases sitting between them. CDR3 region: CASSRAGPGEYSNQPQHF. In DNA, the CDR3 is TGTGCCAGCAGCCGCGCTGGGCCTGGGGAATATAGCAATCAGCCCCAGCATTTT.

This clone was seen a handful of times. The rearrangement links TRBV6-5 to TRBJ2-7, with 7 bases fitting TRBD1. J gave up 2 bases and V 2 bases, and 3 bases lay outside the gene matches. Germline loops: CDR1 MNHEY, CDR2 SVGAGI. This CDR3 comprises 14 residues. This chain's CDR3 is CASSYGQGAYEQYF. In DNA form, the CDR3 reads TGTGCCAGCAGTTACGGGCAGGGGGCCTACGAGCAGTACTTC.

The chain is built from TRBV10-3 and TRBJ2-5; 11 bases line up with TRBD2. Losses at the gene ends were 6 bases for V and 1 base for J; bases not matched to a gene: 4. The CDR3 contains 15 residues. The germline gives CDR1 ENHRY, CDR2 SYGVKD. The CDR3 region is CAIRSTSGGQETQYF. DNA of the CDR3: TGTGCCATCAGATCTACTAGCGGGGGCCAAGAGACCCAGTACTTC.

This chain joins TRBV19 and TRBJ2-3, with 7 nucleotides matching TRBD2. This CDR3 has 12 amino acids. Trimming at V came to 4 bases and at J to 5 bases, leaving 0 bases not matched to a gene. Germline CDR1 and CDR2: LNHDA and SQIVND (reference sequence). CDR3 in amino acids: CASSSGGDTQYF. The CDR3 nucleotides are TGTGCCAGTAGTAGCGGGGGAGATACGCAGTATTTT.

The chain carries TRBV3-1 (or the pseudogene TRBV3-2) and TRBJ1-5; no firm D call. V lost 2 bases to trimming and J lost 6 bases, with 17 bases between them. Looked up from germline, CDR1 is LGHDT and CDR2 is YNNKEL (reference sequence). The CDR3 runs 16 residues. The CDR3 bases are TGTGCCAGCAGCCAAAGTCCCCCATTGGGCAGTCAGCCCCAGCATTTT. This codes for CASSQSPPLGSQPQHF.

V and J are TRBV7-2 and TRBJ1-5, with D uncertain. V was shortened by 5 bases and J by 0 bases, with 5 bases between the two germline ends. The germline gives CDR1 SGHTA, CDR2 FQGNSA. This CDR3 has 13 amino acids. CDR3 in DNA: TGTGCCAGCAGCGCTTATAGCAATCAGCCCCAGCATTTT. Its translation is CASSAYSNQPQHF.

The V and J genes are TRBV11-2 and TRBJ2-5; 11 bases are shared with TRBD2. This CDR3 is built from 16 residues. Per the germline V gene, CDR1 is SGHAT and CDR2 is FQNNGV. Trimming at V came to 3 bases and at J to 4 bases, leaving 7 bases not matched to a gene. CDR3 residues: CASSLTSGALGETQYF. CDR3 bases: TGTGCCAGCAGCTTGACTAGCGGGGCCCTCGGAGAGACCCAGTACTTC. Full variable domain (outside the CDR3, taken from reference TRBV11-2 and TRBJ2-5): EAGVAQSPRYKIIEKRQSVAFWCNPISGHATLYWYQQILGQGPKLLIQFQNNGVVDDSQLPKDRFSAERLKGVDSTLKIQPAKLEDSAVYLCASSLTSGALGETQYFGPGTRLLVL.

The chain joins TRBV10-3 to TRBJ2-1; possibly TRBD1 or TRBD2 for D (5 bases each). The CDR3 covers 14 residues. Germline-derived CDR1 and CDR2 are ENHRY and SYGVKD. Trimming left V 5 bases short and J 0 bases short, with 8 bases between. In nucleotides, the CDR3 is TGTGCCATCAGTTATGGGGGCTCCTACAATGAGCAGTTCTTC. Its translation is CAISYGGSYNEQFF.

This chain joins TRBV5-4 and TRBJ2-2; D is unresolved. The length of the CDR3 is 17 residues. V was clipped by 0 bases and J by 0 bases, with 12 bases between them. The germline gives CDR1 SGHNT, CDR2 YYREEE (reference sequence). CDR3 region: CASSLGPYSSNTGELFF. CDR3 in DNA: TGTGCCAGCAGCTTGGGACCTTATAGTTCGAACACCGGGGAGCTGTTTTTT.

This clone was observed a single time. J is TRBJ2-1 and V is TRBV4-3; TRBD2 matches 8 bases. V trimming: 6 bases; J trimming: 8 bases; junction bases outside the gene matches: 12. The CDR3 is made up of 15 amino acids. Germline lookup yields CDR1 LGHNA and CDR2 YSLEER. The CDR3 loop reads CASSIGGGPWDEQFF. CDR3 DNA sequence: TGCGCCAGCAGTATAGGCGGGGGGCCGTGGGATGAGCAGTTCTTC.

Sample share makes this clone medium-sized. The rearrangement links TRBV29-1 to TRBJ2-7; D is uncertain. Per germline, CDR1 SQVTM and CDR2 ANQGSEA. This CDR3 spans 12 amino acids. Trimming took off 4 bases at V and 2 bases at J, with 9 bases between the two ends. Written as DNA, the CDR3 is TGCAGCGTTGTATGGGCTACCTACGAGCAGTACTTC. It encodes CSVVWATYEQYF.

V and J are TRBV5-1 and TRBJ1-2, with 7 bases aligning to TRBD1. This CDR3 has 16 amino acids. Germline CDR1 reads SGHRS; CDR2 reads YFSETQ. Losses at the gene ends were 0 bases for V and 2 bases for J; bases not matched to a gene: 7. CDR3 in amino acids: CASSLDSGGMNYGYTF. The CDR3 DNA reads as TGCGCCAGCAGCTTGGACTCAGGGGGTATGAACTATGGCTACACCTTC.

V gene TRBV11-2 combines with J gene TRBJ2-1, with 8 nucleotides matching TRBD2. The CDR3 extends over 15 amino acids. Germline V lookup: CDR1 SGHAT, CDR2 FQNNGV. Unmatched junction bases numbered 4, after V lost 2 bases and J lost 4 bases. The CDR3 region has the DNA TGTGCCAGCAGCTTACTGGCGGGGGGTTACAATGAGCAGTTCTTC. Its translation: CASSLLAGGYNEQFF. The full variable domain, completed using reference TRBV11-2 and TRBJ2-1, is EAGVAQSPRYKIIEKRQSVAFWCNPISGHATLYWYQQILGQGPKLLIQFQNNGVVDDSQLPKDRFSAERLKGVDSTLKIQPAKLEDSAVYLCASSLLAGGYNEQFFGPGTRLTVL.

This sequence joins TRBV19 and TRBJ2-1; TRBD2 agrees at 7 bases. Germline trimming cut 9 bases from V and 2 bases from J; bases unmatched to any gene: 10. This CDR3 is 15 amino acids long. Germline V gene sequence: CDR1 LNHDA, CDR2 SQIVND (reference sequence). CDR3 sequence (DNA): TGTGCCAGCCTTCCCTGGGGGGGGGCCTACAATGAGCAGTTCTTC. Protein product: CASLPWGGAYNEQFF.

The gene calls are TRBV28 and TRBJ2-6, with D hard to call. This CDR3 has 12 residues. Trimming cost V 9 bases and J 2 bases, with 5 bases left between them. Germline assignment: CDR1 MDHEN and CDR2 SYDVKM. The CDR3 sequence is CASVTGANVLTF. In DNA, the CDR3 is TGTGCCAGTGTTACTGGGGCCAACGTCCTGACTTTC.

The V call is TRBV11-2, the J call TRBJ2-5; weak D call: TRBD2 (6 bases). This CDR3 is 14 amino acids long. The germline gives CDR1 SGHAT, CDR2 FQNNGV. V was pared by 7 bases and J by 2 bases, with 14 bases between. This CDR3 reads CASTPPGRQETQYF. Written as DNA, the CDR3 is TGTGCCAGCACCCCCCCGGGGAGGCAAGAGACCCAGTACTTC.